The clone carrying this T cell receptor beta chain is labeled medium-sized. This record comes from a study of metastatic and nonmetastatic thyroid tumors. V was cut by 6 bases and J by 7 bases, with 22 bases left in between. Germline CDR1 reads MNHNS; CDR2 reads SASEGT. This CDR3 has 16 amino acids. Treatment of any kind had been given to no patient before thyroid surgery. TCRdb reprocessed the PCR reads using MiXCR. The profile shows fewer than 20,000 clones, less than 30% of them singletons. The J gene is TRBJ1-5, the V gene TRBV6-1, with a possible D match to TRBD1 (6 bases). Source material: tumor tissue. The source of this sequence is a male donor with papillary thyroid cancer or a benign thyroid nodule (not recorded which). Some clones in this sample may be carry-over from other donors' samples. The chain's CDR3 is CASSQDLPGHDQPQHF. For the CDR3, the DNA is TGTGCCAGCAGCCAGGACTTACCGGGACATGACCAGCCCCAGCATTTT.